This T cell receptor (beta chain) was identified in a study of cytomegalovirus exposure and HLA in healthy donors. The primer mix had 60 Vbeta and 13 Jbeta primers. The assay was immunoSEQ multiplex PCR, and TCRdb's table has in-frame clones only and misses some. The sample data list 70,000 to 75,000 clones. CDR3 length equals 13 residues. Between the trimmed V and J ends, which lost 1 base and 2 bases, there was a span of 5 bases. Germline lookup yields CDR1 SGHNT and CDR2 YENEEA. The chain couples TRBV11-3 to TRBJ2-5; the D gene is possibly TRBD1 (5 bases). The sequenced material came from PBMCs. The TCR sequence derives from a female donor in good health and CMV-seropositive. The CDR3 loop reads CASSLGQQETQYF. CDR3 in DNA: TGTGCCAGCAGCTTAGGACAGCAAGAGACCCAGTACTTC.